This passage covers 30 T cell receptor beta chains from one sample sequenced in a study of blood T cell repertoires in COVID-19 (TCRdb year 2020). The method behind the library was the immunoSEQ multiplex PCR assay. The table was pulled from immuneACCESS by TCRdb, which kept in-frame rearrangements only. Such tables lose some clones; where checked, under half of the loss comes from unresolved V genes, and the rest has no known cause. A total of around 340,000 clones appear in this sample, 75% to 90% of them only once. The ten largest clonotypes hold under 8.5% of the sample. The sequencing input was peripheral blood. Source of these receptors: a woman aged 55 to 70 with COVID-19, enrolled during active disease.

This rearrangement joins TRBV19 to TRBJ1-5; D is perhaps TRBD1 (6 bases). CDR3 length equals 17 residues. The germline gives CDR1 LNHDA, CDR2 SQIVND (reference sequence). V gave up 5 bases and J gave up 0 bases, with 17 bases separating them. CDR3 in DNA: TGTGCCAGTAGTCAATCGGGGGGCCCCAATAGCAATCAGCCCCAGCATTTT. Protein sequence: CASSQSGGPNSNQPQHF.

The chain joins TRBV7-8 to TRBJ1-1; D unresolved. V gave up 1 base and J gave up 7 bases, with 10 bases separating them. The length of the CDR3 is 13 residues. Germline V gene data show CDR1 as SGHVS and CDR2 as FQNEAQ. The CDR3 loop reads CASSLVLEGEAFF. In nucleotides, the CDR3 is TGTGCCAGCAGCTTAGTATTAGAGGGTGAAGCTTTCTTT.

The chain couples TRBV14 to TRBJ2-3, with TRBD2 matching 13 bases. This CDR3 region has 18 residues. The germline CDR1 and CDR2 sequences are SGHDN and FVKESK. The ends lost 4 bases at V and 6 bases at J; junction bases unmatched: 13. The CDR3 is CASSPLLGLAGTQDTQYF. CDR3 bases: TGTGCCAGCAGCCCCTTGTTGGGACTAGCGGGGACTCAGGATACGCAGTATTTT. Combining the CDR3 with reference TRBV14 and TRBJ2-3 gives the whole variable domain EAGVTQFPSHSVIEKGQTVTLRCDPISGHDNLYWYRRVMGKEIKFLLHFVKESKQDESGMPNNRFLAERTGGTYSTLKVQPAELEDSGVYFCASSPLLGLAGTQDTQYFGPGTRLTVL.

The gene calls are TRBV30 and TRBJ2-3, with 8 bases fitting TRBD2. The J segment lost 0 bases and the V segment lost 5 bases, leaving 4 bases of the junction unmatched. The CDR3 spans 14 residues. Germline lookup yields CDR1 GTSNPN and CDR2 SVGIG (reference sequence). CDR3 coding DNA: TGTGCCTGGTCTCCTAGCGGGAGCACAGATACGCAGTATTTT. Encoded protein: CAWSPSGSTDTQYF.

The genes are TRBV7-9 and TRBJ2-7; no reliable D call. V was clipped by 5 bases and J by 4 bases, with 6 bases between them. This CDR3 is built from 11 residues. CDR1 is SEHNR, CDR2 FQNEAQ, per germline (reference sequence). This CDR3 is CASSPNYEQYF. In DNA form, the CDR3 reads TGTGCCAGCAGCCCCAATTACGAGCAGTACTTC.

V and J are TRBV2 and TRBJ1-1; 7 nucleotides align to TRBD1. Germline lookup yields CDR1 SNHLY and CDR2 FYNNEI. Trimming at V came to 1 base and at J to 5 bases, leaving 4 bases not matched to a gene. This CDR3 is built from 14 residues. CDR3 sequence: CASSEGGGATEAFF. CDR3 bases: TGTGCCAGCAGTGAAGGAGGGGGCGCGACTGAAGCTTTCTTT.

This rearrangement joins TRBV9 to TRBJ1-5; 10 bases match TRBD1. J gave up 7 bases and V 4 bases, and 8 bases lay outside the gene matches. Germline-derived CDR1 and CDR2 are SGDLS and YYNGEE. This CDR3 has 15 residues. The CDR3 loop reads CASSPEGQGSQPQHF. CDR3 nucleotides: TGTGCCAGCAGCCCAGAGGGACAGGGGAGCCAGCCCCAGCATTTT.

The V call is TRBV6-5, the J call TRBJ2-5; the match to TRBD2 covers 10 bases. V was clipped by 8 bases and J by 5 bases; unmatched bases: 8. The CDR3 loop spans 14 amino acids. Germline CDR1 MNHEY, CDR2 SVGAGI. CDR3 nucleotides: TGTGCCAGCGTCTTAGCGGGGGGCCGTGAGACCCAGTACTTC. Translating it yields CASVLAGGRETQYF.

The J gene is TRBJ2-1, the V gene TRBV5-1; 12 bases map to TRBD2. V was clipped by 4 bases and J by 5 bases; unmatched bases: 4. Looked up from germline, CDR1 is SGHRS and CDR2 is YFSETQ. The CDR3 spans 15 residues. This chain's CDR3 is CASSIPSGGDNEQFF. CDR3 bases: TGCGCCAGCAGCATTCCTAGCGGGGGGGACAATGAGCAGTTCTTC.

This clone was counted once. The chain is built from TRBV13 and TRBJ1-1; weak D call: TRBD1 (5 bases). CDR1 is PRHDT, CDR2 FYEKMQ, per germline (reference sequence). The CDR3 is 15 amino acids. V gave up 5 bases and J gave up 5 bases, with 18 bases separating them. CDR3 residues: CASSPSTGGGTEAFF. The CDR3 DNA reads as TGTGCCAGCAGCCCTTCGACCGGGGGAGGGACTGAAGCTTTCTTT.

This chain connects TRBV27 to TRBJ1-2; 8 nucleotides line up with TRBD1. The CDR3 runs 14 residues. Unmatched junction bases numbered 7, after V lost 3 bases and J lost 7 bases. Germline CDR1 and CDR2: MNHEY and SMNVEV (reference sequence). CDR3 sequence: CASSFRQGAGGYTF. Here the CDR3 DNA reads TGTGCCAGCAGTTTCCGTCAGGGGGCAGGTGGCTACACCTTC.

The chain carries TRBV2 and TRBJ1-1; D gene ambiguous. With 10 bases removed from V and 1 base from J, the gap between germline ends came to 7 bases. This CDR3 spans 11 amino acids. Germline V CDR1 and CDR2: SNHLY, FYNNEI. CDR3 DNA sequence: TGTGCCAACCGGGAGAACACTGAAGCTTTCTTT. Translation: CANRENTEAFF.

The rearrangement uses TRBV4-1 and TRBJ1-3, with D maybe TRBD1 (6 bases). Trimming removed 2 bases from V and 0 bases from J, with 26 bases in between. This CDR3 has 21 residues. Germline CDR1 reads MGHRA; CDR2 reads YSYEKL. In DNA, the CDR3 is TGCGCCAGCAGCCAAACCGCCCCCTCGGACAGTCATACGCCCTCTGGAAACACCATATATTTT. Protein: CASSQTAPSDSHTPSGNTIYF.

This chain uses TRBV6-2 or TRBV6-3 with TRBJ2-3; 8 nucleotides agree with TRBD2. The germline CDR1 and CDR2 sequences are MNHEY and SVGEGT. V lost 4 bases to trimming and J lost 0 bases; unmatched junction nucleotides: 3. The CDR3 is 15 residues long. In DNA, the CDR3 is TGTGCCAGCAGTTTTAGCGGGATAAGCACAGATACGCAGTATTTT. Residues: CASSFSGISTDTQYF.

This sequence joins TRBV9 and TRBJ1-4, with D unresolved. CDR1 is SGDLS and CDR2 is YYNGEE in the germline V gene. The ends were cut back, 3 bases at V and 8 bases at J, with 17 bases in the middle. The CDR3 runs 15 residues. The CDR3 DNA sequence: TGTGCCAGCAGCGACGATCGGGTTAGCGGGGAAAAACTGTTTTTT. As protein: CASSDDRVSGEKLFF.

About this clone itself: At the DNA level, this CDR3 is encoded by other sequences in the same sample as well. This chain joins TRBV18 and TRBJ1-1; D unclear. CDR1 is KGHSH and CDR2 is LQKENI in the germline V gene. Trimming cost V 3 bases and J 3 bases, with 8 bases left between them. CDR3 size: 13 residues. CDR3 in DNA: TGTGCCAGCTCACCTAACCGGGACACTGAAGCTTTCTTT. Its protein product is CASSPNRDTEAFF.

This clone occurred a few times. This rearrangement joins TRBV11-2 to TRBJ2-2; possibly TRBD2 for D (6 bases). Trimming pared 4 bases from V and 7 bases from J, leaving 16 bases between. The CDR3 contains 15 residues. CDR1 is SGHAT, CDR2 FQNNGV, per germline. The CDR3 nucleotides read TGTGCCAGCAGCTCATACGGCGGGATAGGCGGGGAGCTGTTTTTT. Amino acids: CASSSYGGIGGELFF. The full variable domain, completed using reference TRBV11-2 and TRBJ2-2, is EAGVAQSPRYKIIEKRQSVAFWCNPISGHATLYWYQQILGQGPKLLIQFQNNGVVDDSQLPKDRFSAERLKGVDSTLKIQPAKLEDSAVYLCASSSYGGIGGELFFGEGSRLTVL.

This clone was recorded at least ten times. This rearrangement joins TRBV5-1 to TRBJ2-3, with 7 nucleotides matching TRBD1. V was pared by 4 bases and J by 6 bases, with 8 bases of the junction left unmatched. The germline CDR1 and CDR2 sequences are SGHRS and YFSETQ. This CDR3 is 14 amino acids long. The CDR3 coding sequence is TGCGCCAGCAGCCCGGGACAGCCGAAGGATACGCAGTATTTT. It translates to CASSPGQPKDTQYF.

The V call is TRBV15, the J call TRBJ1-3; TRBD1 agrees at 7 bases. V lost 3 bases to trimming and J lost 2 bases; unmatched junction nucleotides: 4. Per the germline V gene, CDR1 is LNHNV and CDR2 is YYDKDF (reference sequence). The CDR3 consists of 15 residues. The CDR3 DNA is TGTGCCACCAGCAGCCCTGGGACAGCTGGAAACACCATATATTTT. It translates to CATSSPGTAGNTIYF.

J is TRBJ1-1 and V is TRBV12-3 or TRBV12-4; TRBD1 is a possible D gene (6 bases). The CDR3 has 11 amino acids. V lost 9 bases and J lost 3, with 8 bases in between. The CDR3 DNA sequence: TGTGCCAGTACAGGGTACACTGAAGCTTTCTTT. This translates into CASTGYTEAFF.

The chain joins TRBV9 to TRBJ1-1, with TRBD1 as a possible D gene (5 bases). V was shortened by 4 bases and J by 3 bases, with 16 bases between the two germline ends. There are 15 residues in the CDR3. Germline lookup yields CDR1 SGDLS and CDR2 YYNGEE. CDR3 in DNA: TGTGCCAGCAGCCCGCGGGCGGGGGAGGACACTGAAGCTTTCTTT. Its translation is CASSPRAGEDTEAFF.

J is TRBJ2-1 and V is TRBV18, with 7 bases identical to TRBD2. Unmatched junction bases numbered 6, after V lost 2 bases and J lost 5 bases. The CDR3 consists of 15 residues. Per germline, CDR1 KGHSH and CDR2 LQKENI. CDR3 sequence (DNA): TGTGCCAGCTCACCAGGACGGACTAGAAACAATGAGCAGTTCTTC. This translates into CASSPGRTRNNEQFF.

The rearrangement uses TRBV7-9 and TRBJ2-7, with 9 bases matching TRBD2. V gave up 1 base and J gave up 6 bases; unmatched junction bases: 13. The germline V gene has CDR1 SEHNR and CDR2 FQNEAQ (reference sequence). The CDR3 has 17 residues. Written as DNA, the CDR3 is TGTGCCAGCAGCTTAGGGGGTCGAAGGACTAGCGTTGCCGAGCAGTACTTC. It specifies CASSLGGRRTSVAEQYF.

The table lists this clone with a few counts. V usage is TRBV5-4 and J usage is TRBJ2-3, with 12 bases aligning to TRBD2. In germline, CDR1 is SGHNT, CDR2 YYREEE (reference sequence). V was clipped by 0 bases and J by 6 bases; unmatched bases: 5. CDR3 size: 16 residues. The CDR3 is CASSLDLAGGRDTQYF. CDR3 in DNA: TGTGCCAGCAGCTTGGATCTAGCGGGGGGGCGGGATACGCAGTATTTT.

The chain joins TRBV5-6 to TRBJ2-2, with a weak D call TRBD1 (6 bases). V dropped 1 base and J dropped 7 bases, with 11 bases sitting between them. Germline CDR1 and CDR2: SGHDT and YYEEEE. This CDR3 comprises 14 residues. CDR3 bases: TGTGCCAGCAGCTTGCAGGGGATAGGCGGGGAGCTGTTTTTT. This sequence encodes CASSLQGIGGELFF.

The J gene is TRBJ2-7, the V gene TRBV5-6, with 7 bases identical to TRBD2. This CDR3 region has 17 residues. J gave up 3 bases and V 6 bases, and 18 bases lay outside the gene matches. Germline loops: CDR1 SGHDT, CDR2 YYEEEE. The CDR3 DNA reads as TGTGCCAGCAAGCCCGCCTCGGCTAGCGGACTATACTACGAGCAGTACTTC. It encodes CASKPASASGLYYEQYF.

The chain is built from TRBV3-1 (or the pseudogene TRBV3-2) and TRBJ2-3; possible D gene TRBD2, 7 bases. This CDR3 is built from 14 residues. Germline-derived CDR1 and CDR2 are LGHDT and YNNKEL (reference sequence). V lost 4 bases to trimming and J lost 6 bases, with 14 bases between them. For the CDR3, the DNA is TGTGCCAGCAGCCCGGGGGGCTCCCTTGATACGCAGTATTTT. It encodes CASSPGGSLDTQYF.

The chain has TRBV6-2 or TRBV6-3 and TRBJ1-1; no reliable D call. The V and J ends lost 5 bases and 2 bases respectively, with 15 bases between them. Germline loops: CDR1 MNHEY, CDR2 SVGEGT. The CDR3 length is 15 residues. CDR3 DNA sequence: TGTGCCAGCAGTCCGGGGTTCGGTGCAAACACTGAAGCTTTCTTT. This translates into CASSPGFGANTEAFF.

The chain joins TRBV4-1 to TRBJ2-2; 7 nucleotides match TRBD2. Unmatched junction bases numbered 6, after V lost 0 bases and J lost 8 bases. The CDR3 is 15 amino acids. From germline, CDR1 is MGHRA and CDR2 YSYEKL. DNA of the CDR3: TGCGCCAGCAGCCAAGATGTCGGGGGACTAGGGGAGCTGTTTTTT. This encodes CASSQDVGGLGELFF.

The rearrangement uses TRBV4-1 and TRBJ2-5; 13 nucleotides match TRBD2. CDR3 size: 16 residues. CDR1 and CDR2 (germline): MGHRA, YSYEKL. Trimming at V came to 4 bases and at J to 1 base, leaving 3 bases not matched to a gene. CDR3 DNA sequence: TGCGCCAGCAGCCTTAGACTAGCGGGGGGCCAAGAGACCCAGTACTTC. This translates into CASSLRLAGGQETQYF.